Sequencing of this T cell receptor beta chain was carried out in a study of blood T cell repertoires in COVID-19. On the study more broadly: Spain, Italy and the United States supplied samples that represented acute and convalescent COVID-19. Sample material is recorded as cDNA or gDNA derived from T cells, B-cell-depleted T cells, or PBMCs.

The V segment lost 4 bases and the J segment 1 base; nucleotides outside the gene matches: 3. The CDR3 consists of 15 residues. Germline loops: CDR1 LGHDT, CDR2 YNNKEL (reference sequence). As processed by the authors: Reference gene primer amplification yielded estimated nucleated cell counts. Using immunoSEQ multiplex PCR, the repertoire was profiled, and TCRdb retains in-frame clones only, with some absent. The V and J calls and clone size were taken over from that table, and D and trimming were inferred from the DNA. The data contain 200,000 to 250,000 clones, 80% to 90% of them seen just once; the ten biggest clones take up 9.5% to 10%.

The receptor was isolated from a man aged 50-59 years with active or convalescent COVID-19. The sample was peripheral blood. This rearrangement joins TRBV3-1 (or the pseudogene TRBV3-2) to TRBJ2-7, with TRBD2 matching over 11 bases. The CDR3 sequence: CASSRRTSGSYEQYV. The CDR3 DNA reads TGTGCCAGCAGCCGCAGGACTAGCGGGTCCTACGAGCAGTACGTC.